The 18 T cell receptor beta chains reported below all come from one sample, sequenced in a study of blood T cell repertoires in COVID-19. Generated by immunoSEQ multiplex PCR, the TCRdb table keeps only in-frame clones and is missing some. The repertoire holds some 66,000 clones, with 91% as singletons. The source material was peripheral blood. Source of these receptors: a human donor in a cohort sampled during active COVID-19.

The CDR3 spells CASSRTVGGDTQYF. In DNA form, the CDR3 reads TGTGCCAGCAGTAGGACAGTGGGGGGGGATACGCAGTATTTT. The rearrangement links TRBV2 to TRBJ2-3, with D possibly TRBD2 on 7 matching bases. CDR1 is SNHLY, CDR2 FYNNEI, per germline. The ends were cut back, 5 bases at V and 6 bases at J, with 15 bases in the middle. This CDR3 has 14 amino acids.

V and J are TRBV2 and TRBJ1-4; D is possibly TRBD1 (6 bases). V was shortened by 6 bases and J by 6 bases, with 11 bases between the two germline ends. The germline gives CDR1 SNHLY, CDR2 FYNNEI. The CDR3 totals 13 residues. CDR3 nucleotides: TGTGCCAGCAGGGGTGGACAGTATGAAAAACTGTTTTTT. Translating gives CASRGGQYEKLFF.

The rearrangement uses TRBV28 and TRBJ1-1; 7 nucleotides line up with TRBD1. The CDR3 is made up of 13 amino acids. Germline V gene sequence: CDR1 MDHEN, CDR2 SYDVKM. J lost 8 bases, V lost 5 bases, and 8 bases had no gene match. CDR3 in amino acids: CASSGSPGQEAFF. In DNA, the CDR3 is TGTGCCAGCAGTGGGTCCCCGGGACAGGAAGCTTTCTTT.

The chain recombines TRBV29-1 with TRBJ2-7, with 8 positions matching TRBD1. Trimming removed 6 bases from V and 1 base from J; junction bases left unmatched: 8. This CDR3 has 14 amino acids. CDR1 and CDR2 (germline): SQVTM, ANQGSEA. CDR3 loop: CSVAGTGRSYEQYF. In DNA form, the CDR3 reads TGCAGCGTCGCCGGGACAGGAAGATCCTACGAGCAGTACTTC.

This chain connects TRBV4-3 to TRBJ2-1; the D gene is possibly TRBD2 (6 bases). The CDR3 has 17 amino acids. The germline CDR1 and CDR2 sequences are LGHNA and YSLEER. V gave up 0 bases and J gave up 4 bases, with 16 bases separating them. This CDR3 is CASSQESGTVDYNEQFF. Here the CDR3 DNA reads TGCGCCAGCAGCCAAGAATCCGGGACTGTTGATTACAATGAGCAGTTCTTC.

The chain joins TRBV19 to TRBJ2-5, with 9 bases that match TRBD2. This CDR3 spans 13 amino acids. Germline CDR1 is LNHDA and CDR2 is SQIVND (reference sequence). The junction had 3 bases not matched to a gene; V was cut back by 6 bases and J by 4 bases. The CDR3, as DNA: TGTGCCAGTAGAAATAGCGGGAGAGAGACCCAGTACTTC. The encoded protein is CASRNSGRETQYF.

V and J are TRBV6-2 or TRBV6-3 and TRBJ2-7, with 9 bases identical to TRBD1. V trimming: 4 bases; J trimming: 0 bases; junction bases outside the gene matches: 4. This CDR3 is 15 amino acids long. Germline CDR1 reads MNHEY; CDR2 reads SVGEGT. The CDR3 DNA is TGTGCCAGCAGTTCGACAGGGGGAGGCTCCTACGAGCAGTACTTC. It encodes CASSSTGGGSYEQYF.

The V and J genes are TRBV6-6 and TRBJ1-3; D remains unclear. CDR3 size: 16 residues. Per germline, CDR1 MNHNY and CDR2 SVGAGI (reference sequence). Trimming stripped 8 bases from V and 8 bases from J, with 25 bases between. CDR3 sequence: CASLYRATTPGDTIYF. For the CDR3, the DNA is TGTGCCAGCCTATACCGGGCCACCACTCCCGGGGACACCATATATTTT.

The chain joins TRBV19 to TRBJ2-7; tentatively, D is TRBD2 (6 bases). This CDR3 spans 19 amino acids. Germline V gene sequence: CDR1 LNHDA, CDR2 SQIVND (reference sequence). The ends were cut back, 3 bases at V and 2 bases at J, with 26 bases in the middle. CDR3 protein: CASSILGEPAGHPTYEQYF. The DNA of the CDR3 is TGTGCCAGTAGTATTTTGGGGGAACCAGCGGGCCACCCCACCTACGAGCAGTACTTC. Full variable domain (outside the CDR3, taken from reference TRBV19 and TRBJ2-7): DGGITQSPKYLFRKEGQNVTLSCEQNLNHDAMYWYRQDPGQGLRLIYYSQIVNDFQKGDIAEGYSVSREKKESFPLTVTSAQKNPTAFYLCASSILGEPAGHPTYEQYFGPGTRLTVT.

This clone was detected a few times. This chain uses TRBV7-9 with TRBJ1-2; 7 positions match TRBD1. The CDR3 extends over 14 amino acids. The V gene's germline CDR1 is SEHNR and CDR2 FQNEAQ (reference sequence). Germline trimming cut 3 bases from V and 8 bases from J; bases unmatched to any gene: 9. Here the CDR3 reads CASSLTGKGGGYTF. The CDR3 DNA follows: TGTGCCAGCAGCTTGACAGGGAAAGGGGGAGGCTACACCTTC.

The chain recombines TRBV6-5 with TRBJ1-5, with D unclear. This CDR3 has 14 amino acids. The V gene lost 7 bases and the J gene lost 3 bases, with 13 bases spanning the gap. Germline values: CDR1 MNHEY, CDR2 SVGAGI. For the CDR3, the DNA is TGTGCCAGCAAAATTACACAAGACAATCAGCCCCAGCATTTT. Translation: CASKITQDNQPQHF.

V and J are TRBV27 and TRBJ2-5; 7 bases are a match to TRBD1. Trimming removed 6 bases from V and 3 bases from J; junction bases left unmatched: 10. Germline V CDR1 and CDR2: MNHEY, SMNVEV (reference sequence). This CDR3 spans 15 amino acids. The CDR3 sequence is CASSRRQGLEETQYF. In DNA form, the CDR3 reads TGTGCCAGCAGCAGAAGACAGGGTTTGGAAGAGACCCAGTACTTC.

The V gene is TRBV30, the J gene TRBJ1-2; 11 bases map to TRBD1. The CDR3 covers 14 residues. The V gene's germline CDR1 is GTSNPN and CDR2 SVGIG (reference sequence). The V and J ends lost 3 bases and 8 bases, in that order; junction bases with no gene match: 8. The chain's CDR3 is CAWRGTGGVGGYTF. For the CDR3, the DNA is TGTGCCTGGAGGGGGACAGGGGGTGTAGGGGGCTACACCTTC.

The rearrangement uses TRBV7-2 and TRBJ2-3, with 9 bases that match TRBD2. This CDR3 has 16 amino acids. Germline loops: CDR1 SGHTA, CDR2 FQGNSA. Unmatched junction bases numbered 6, after V lost 1 base and J lost 4 bases. The CDR3 bases are TGTGCCAGCAGCTTAGAGCGAGCGGGAGGTCCAGATACGCAGTATTTT. Its protein product is CASSLERAGGPDTQYF.

This sequence joins TRBV7-2 and TRBJ2-7; D remains ambiguous. The V end lost 3 bases, the J end lost 2 bases, and 11 bases lay between the germline ends. CDR1 and CDR2 from the germline V gene are SGHTA and FQGNSA. The CDR3 has 14 residues. The CDR3, as DNA: TGTGCCAGCAGCTTCCGGCGGAGTGCCTACGAGCAGTACTTC. It translates to CASSFRRSAYEQYF.

This chain links TRBV27 with TRBJ1-2, with 9 bases fitting TRBD1. Trimming cost V 5 bases and J 4 bases; bases outside gene matches: 8. The CDR3 extends over 15 amino acids. Germline-derived CDR1 and CDR2 are MNHEY and SMNVEV (reference sequence). The CDR3 loop is CASSEDRDRAYGYTF. The CDR3 DNA is TGTGCCAGCAGTGAGGACCGGGACAGGGCCTATGGCTACACCTTC.

For the CDR3, the DNA is TGTGCCAGCAGTTACCGAACAGGGGGCAACTCACCCCTCCACTTT. Translation gives CASSYRTGGNSPLHF. The chain joins TRBV6-2 or TRBV6-3 to TRBJ1-6, with 9 bases matching TRBD1. Trimming cost V 2 bases and J 10 bases; bases outside gene matches: 6. The length of the CDR3 is 15 residues. Per germline, CDR1 MNHEY and CDR2 SVGEGT.

The rearrangement uses TRBV7-2 and TRBJ1-2; D uncertain. Germline V CDR1 and CDR2: SGHTA, FQGNSA. CDR3 length: 17 amino acids. V lost 1 base to trimming and J lost 0 bases, with 15 bases between them. The CDR3 region is CASSLDELNQANYGYTF. The CDR3 DNA reads TGTGCCAGCAGCTTAGATGAACTAAATCAAGCTAACTATGGCTACACCTTC.